The 12 T cell receptor beta chains below were found in one sample sequenced in a study of human T cells and chemical hapten exposure. TCRdb ran MiXCR on the RACE reads and lists one entry per CDR3 protein. The sample yields more than 95,000 distinct CDR3 sequences, less than 35% seen once. Time point: patch test 3, about 24 weeks after DPC sensitization. Treatment meaning: therapeutic diphenylcyclopropenone sensitization with weekly scalp DPC. The sequences come from whole blood, collected in connection with sensitization to the hapten diphenylcyclopropenone (DPC). These receptors were obtained from a man aged 35-49 years with alopecia areata. Some clones in this sample may be carry-over from other donors' samples.

J is TRBJ1-1 and V is TRBV7-9; D gene ambiguous. Germline V gene sequence: CDR1 SEHNR, CDR2 FQNEAQ (reference sequence). This CDR3 comprises 15 residues. V lost 5 bases and J 0 bases, leaving 13 bases between the germline ends. The CDR3 DNA is TGTGCCAGCAGCCACCGGGAACGGGTGAACACTGAAGCTTTCTTT. It specifies CASSHRERVNTEAFF. Complete variable domain (other parts from reference TRBV7-9 and TRBJ1-1): DTGVSQNPRHKITKRGQNVTFRCDPISEHNRLYWYRQTLGQGPEFLTYFQNEAQLEKSRLLSDRFSAERPKGSFSTLEIQRTEQGDSAMYLCASSHRERVNTEAFFGQGTRLTVV.

The rearrangement joins TRBV6-5 to TRBJ2-7; 8 positions agree with TRBD2. This CDR3 contains 14 residues. Per germline, CDR1 MNHEY and CDR2 SVGAGI. Unmatched junction bases numbered 10, after V lost 6 bases and J lost 6 bases. This CDR3 is CASRSGSSLGEQYV. The CDR3 DNA sequence: TGTGCCAGCAGGAGCGGGAGCAGTTTAGGCGAGCAGTACGTC.

The chain employs TRBV5-1 and TRBJ2-3; TRBD1 is a possible D gene (5 bases). V lost 0 bases and J 6 bases, leaving 14 bases between the germline ends. The CDR3 contains 15 residues. Per germline, CDR1 SGHRS and CDR2 YFSETQ. The chain's CDR3 is CASSLADSGMDTQYF. DNA for the CDR3: TGCGCCAGCAGCTTGGCCGACAGTGGCATGGATACGCAGTATTTT.

The sample holds one count of this clonotype. One end of the junction varies from germline; a read error may be responsible. This chain connects TRBV7-2 to TRBJ2-1, with 8 bases that match TRBD2. From germline, CDR1 is SGHTA and CDR2 FQGNSA. The length of the CDR3 is 15 residues. CDR3 amino acids: CVSSYAGTSNHEQFF. The CDR3 coding sequence is TGTGTCAGCAGCTACGCCGGGACTAGTAACCATGAGCAGTTCTTC. Together with reference TRBV7-2 and TRBJ2-1, the CDR3 gives the full variable domain: GAGVSQSPSNKVTEKGKDVELRCDPISGHTALYWYRQSLGQGLEFLIYFQGNSAPDKSGLPSDRFSAERTGGSVSTLTIQRTQQEDSAVYLCVSSYAGTSNHEQFFGPGTRLTVL.

This clonotype was seen a few times. The V gene is TRBV9, the J gene TRBJ2-2; 8 bases map to TRBD1. The V gene end was trimmed by 4 bases and the J gene end by 3 bases; junction bases not matched to a gene: 5. The CDR3 has 15 amino acids. Germline V gene data show CDR1 as SGDLS and CDR2 as YYNGEE. In DNA form, the CDR3 reads TGTGCCAGCAGCCAGGGGACAGGCTACACCGGGGAGCTGTTTTTT. Translation: CASSQGTGYTGELFF.

The chain has TRBV6-5 and TRBJ2-6; D gene unclear. V gave up 2 bases and J gave up 2 bases, with 7 bases separating them. Germline CDR1 and CDR2: MNHEY and SVGAGI. This CDR3 is 15 amino acids long. CDR3 sequence: CASSYRVTGANVLTF. CDR3 DNA sequence: TGTGCCAGCAGTTACAGAGTGACTGGGGCCAACGTCCTGACTTTC.

This clonotype has a handful of counts. The chain is built from TRBV10-3 and TRBJ1-1, with 10 bases aligning to TRBD1. The CDR3 has 13 residues. The ends lost 8 bases at V and 5 bases at J; junction bases unmatched: 5. The germline V gene has CDR1 ENHRY and CDR2 SYGVKD. The CDR3 sequence: CAIAGTGVTEAFF. CDR3 coding DNA: TGTGCCATCGCCGGGACAGGGGTTACTGAAGCTTTCTTT.

This clonotype was found a few times. The chain uses TRBV12-3 or TRBV12-4 and TRBJ2-7; the match to TRBD2 covers 7 bases. The CDR3 loop spans 12 amino acids. V shed 5 bases and J 4 bases; nucleotides not matched to a gene: 2. CDR3 amino acids: CASSRRGYEQYF. CDR3 coding DNA: TGTGCCAGCAGTCGGCGGGGGTACGAGCAGTACTTC.

This chain connects TRBV9 to TRBJ1-1, with D uncertain. Trimming stripped 1 base from V and 2 bases from J, with 9 bases between. CDR3 length: 14 amino acids. CDR1 is SGDLS and CDR2 is YYNGEE in the germline V gene. The CDR3 reads CASSVTARNTEAFF. CDR3 nucleotides: TGTGCCAGCAGCGTAACAGCAAGAAACACTGAAGCTTTCTTT.

For the CDR3, the DNA is TGTGCCAGCAGTGGCGACAGGGCTTTCCACGAGCAGTACTTC. Its protein product is CASSGDRAFHEQYF. The rearrangement uses TRBV25-1 and TRBJ2-7; 7 bases match TRBD1. This CDR3 has 14 residues. The J segment lost 5 bases and the V segment lost 4 bases, leaving 8 bases of the junction unmatched. Looked up from germline, CDR1 is MGHDK and CDR2 is SYGVNS.

The table lists this clonotype with a few counts. The rearrangement joins TRBV10-3 to TRBJ1-5; a weak D match, TRBD1 (5 bases). Deletions cut 0 bases from V and 9 bases from J, with 15 bases between. This CDR3 region has 15 residues. Germline-derived CDR1 and CDR2 are ENHRY and SYGVKD. The CDR3 coding sequence is TGTGCCATCAGTGAGTCGGGGACTTCTTCGTCGCCCCAGCATTTT. Protein sequence: CAISESGTSSSPQHF.

V is TRBV20-1 and J is TRBJ2-1, with 16 positions matching TRBD2. Per the germline V gene, CDR1 is DFQATT and CDR2 is SNEGSKA (reference sequence). The junction had 4 bases not matched to a gene; V was cut back by 0 bases and J by 5 bases. This CDR3 has 17 amino acids. CDR3 loop: CSARDMGLAGGNNEQFF. CDR3 DNA sequence: TGCAGTGCTAGAGACATGGGACTAGCGGGAGGGAACAATGAGCAGTTCTTC.